A single TCR beta chain is shown here with its context. The data derive from a study of blood T cell repertoires in COVID-19. Across the whole study: The study drew acute and convalescent COVID-19 samples from the United States, Italy and Spain. The cDNA or gDNA used as material had been derived from T cells, B-cell-depleted T cells, or PBMCs.

Data came from immunoSEQ multiplex PCR; TCRdb stores just in-frame clones and leaves some out. The sample shows about 110,000 clones, around 86% of them seen only once. This CDR3 has 20 amino acids. Germline CDR1 reads LGHDT; CDR2 reads YNNKEL (reference sequence). Trimming at V came to 0 bases and at J to 1 base, leaving 16 bases not matched to a gene. The chain carries TRBV3-1 (or the pseudogene TRBV3-2) and TRBJ1-1; 8 bases are shared with TRBD1. This receptor was identified in a man between 65 and 79 years old with acute or convalescent COVID-19. The sequencing sample was made of peripheral blood. The CDR3 nucleotides read TGTGCCAGCAGCCAAGAGTCCCCCTTCGACAGGGGAGAGTGGAACACTGAAGCTTTCTTT. This encodes CASSQESPFDRGEWNTEAFF.